Below are 9 T cell receptor beta chains sequenced from a single sample in a study of Ad26.COV2.S vaccination and SARS-CoV-2 variants. The treatment here: roughly 20 received Ad26.COV2.S at low or high dose, single or two shots; roughly five received placebo; per-sample allocation not given. All samples were drawn on day 63, counting from the first vaccine or placebo injection. Generated by immunoSEQ multiplex PCR, the TCRdb table keeps only in-frame clones and is missing some. Among a few hundred thousand clones listed, 92% were seen once. This sample comprised peripheral blood, obtained in a trial of Ad26.COV2.S vaccine versus placebo. The receptor source for this set is a person between 18 and 65 years old who received the Ad26.COV2.S COVID-19 vaccine or a placebo.

The chain combines TRBV2 with TRBJ2-3; 11 bases are a match to TRBD2. CDR3 length: 15 amino acids. V lost 5 bases to trimming and J lost 1 base; unmatched junction nucleotides: 2. Germline values: CDR1 SNHLY, CDR2 FYNNEI. CDR3 sequence reads: CASSTSGGGTDTQYF. In nucleotides, the CDR3 is TGTGCCAGCAGTACTAGCGGGGGAGGCACAGATACGCAGTATTTT.

Written as DNA, the CDR3 is TGTGCCACCAGTGACCGACCAGATCGGGACAGATACATCTATGGCTACACCTTC. Its translation is CATSDRPDRDRYIYGYTF. V usage is TRBV24-1 and J usage is TRBJ1-2; 7 positions match TRBD1. Germline CDR1 and CDR2: KGHDR and SFDVKD. J lost 4 bases, V lost 4 bases, and 17 bases had no gene match. There are 18 residues in the CDR3.

The CDR3 DNA follows: TGCAGCGTTTCGACAGGGGGCTATGAGACCCAGTACTTC. It codes for CSVSTGGYETQYF. V and J are TRBV29-1 and TRBJ2-5; 10 bases line up with TRBD1. From germline, CDR1 is SQVTM and CDR2 ANQGSEA. Unmatched junction bases numbered 5, after V lost 5 bases and J lost 5 bases. There are 13 residues in the CDR3.

A note on this clone: In the same sample, other DNA sequences code for this CDR3. The gene calls are TRBV15 and TRBJ1-2; D not certain. The CDR3 loop spans 15 amino acids. Per germline, CDR1 LNHNV and CDR2 YYDKDF (reference sequence). V was clipped by 1 base and J by 1 base, with 10 bases between them. The CDR3 sequence: CATSRGRANNYGYTF. CDR3 nucleotides: TGTGCCACCAGCAGAGGGAGGGCAAATAACTATGGCTACACCTTC.

V usage is TRBV4-3 and J usage is TRBJ2-1; D unresolved. Between the trimmed V and J ends, which lost 0 bases and 7 bases, there was a span of 16 bases. Per the germline V gene, CDR1 is LGHNA and CDR2 is YSLEER. This CDR3 comprises 16 residues. The CDR3 DNA follows: TGCGCCAGCAGCCAAGACTTTCCTTTCGGAGCTAATGAGCAGTTCTTC. It codes for CASSQDFPFGANEQFF.

The chain combines TRBV2 with TRBJ1-4, with a weak D call TRBD1 (5 bases). The CDR3 runs 13 residues. Trimming pared 7 bases from V and 6 bases from J, leaving 12 bases between. Germline assignment: CDR1 SNHLY and CDR2 FYNNEI. The CDR3 DNA reads as TGTGCCAGCACCAGAGGGGTTTATGAAAAACTGTTTTTT. Translated, it gives CASTRGVYEKLFF.

This chain links TRBV30 with TRBJ2-3, with 8 bases that match TRBD2. Per the germline V gene, CDR1 is GTSNPN and CDR2 is SVGIG (reference sequence). The CDR3 contains 15 residues. V gave up 2 bases and J gave up 8 bases; unmatched junction bases: 12. CDR3 sequence (DNA): TGTGCCTGGAGTACCGGACTAGCCCGAGGGGGTACGCAGTATTTT. This translates into CAWSTGLARGGTQYF.

DNA of the CDR3: TGTGCCAGCAGCGTTGCCGGGGGTAGGGGCTACACCTTC. It codes for CASSVAGGRGYTF. This rearrangement joins TRBV14 to TRBJ1-2; the D gene is possibly TRBD1 (5 bases). This CDR3 region has 13 residues. Trimming removed 5 bases at V and 8 bases at J, with 15 bases between. Germline V gives CDR1 SGHDN, CDR2 FVKESK.

This clone was detected once. V usage is TRBV7-2 and J usage is TRBJ2-1; 12 bases line up with TRBD1. Germline loops: CDR1 SGHTA, CDR2 FQGNSA. This CDR3 has 17 amino acids. V was clipped by 1 base and J by 2 bases; unmatched bases: 3. The chain's CDR3 is CASSLDGTGGTYNEQFF. CDR3 sequence (DNA): TGTGCCAGCAGCTTAGATGGGACAGGGGGCACCTACAATGAGCAGTTCTTC.